This TCR beta chain was recovered during a study of coeliac disease. Each fraction contributed one roughly 500,000-cell aliquot for sequencing. Study observations and caveats: In active celiac disease, intraepithelial and lamina propria TRB and TRG repertoires were less clonal than controls.

Sequencing was performed with immunoSEQ multiplex PCR; in TCRdb, only in-frame clones are kept and a portion is missing. The sample has 4,000 or so clones, around 71% seen once; the top ten hold approximately 5.1%. The germline CDR1 and CDR2 sequences are SGHAT and FQNNGV. The V and J ends lost 0 bases and 5 bases respectively, with 11 bases between them. This CDR3 has 14 residues. With regard to this clone: Its specificity is not known.

The chain is built from TRBV11-2 and TRBJ2-7; tentative D call: TRBD1 (5 bases). Sequencing input: intraepithelial lymphocytes from the gut. This receptor was identified in a woman aged 60-75 years with active celiac disease. The DNA of the CDR3 is TGTGCCAGCAGCTTAGAGGAAGGGGCTCACGAGCAGTACTTC. Translating gives CASSLEEGAHEQYF.